The 26 T cell receptor beta chains listed next were all sequenced from one sample in a study of PD-L1 blockade in urothelial cancer. The repertoire was sequenced with immunoSEQ multiplex PCR; TCRdb's copy has only in-frame clones and lacks some. The data contain around 42,000 clones, more than 75% of them seen just once; the ten biggest clones take up 2.5% to 3%. The input for sequencing was PBMCs, taken around atezolizumab (anti-PD-L1) treatment. These receptor sequences come from a man in his 70s with urothelial cancer.

The chain uses TRBV5-4 and TRBJ2-1; 7 positions match TRBD2. V lost 3 bases to trimming and J lost 7 bases; unmatched junction nucleotides: 7. The CDR3 covers 14 residues. In germline, CDR1 is SGHNT, CDR2 YYREEE (reference sequence). The CDR3 loop reads CASSSPKLANEQFF. CDR3 nucleotides: TGTGCCAGCAGCTCACCAAAACTAGCGAATGAGCAGTTCTTC.

The chain uses TRBV2 and TRBJ1-1; D is perhaps TRBD1 (5 bases). Trimming removed 4 bases at V and 11 bases at J, with 17 bases between. CDR1 SNHLY and CDR2 FYNNEI come from the germline V gene. The CDR3 has 13 amino acids. The CDR3 DNA reads as TGTGCCAGCAGTGGCCGGACAATGGGTCGGGCTTTCTTT. Its translation: CASSGRTMGRAFF.

The rearrangement joins TRBV5-1 to TRBJ2-1, with 7 positions matching TRBD1. With V trimmed by 2 bases and J by 10 bases, 3 bases remained unmatched. The CDR3 is made up of 12 amino acids. Germline V gives CDR1 SGHRS, CDR2 YFSETQ. The CDR3, as DNA: TGCGCCAGCAGCTTAGACAGGGAGGAGCAGTTCTTC. It codes for CASSLDREEQFF.

The chain joins TRBV15 to TRBJ2-7; 7 bases map to TRBD1. The V and J ends lost 0 bases and 2 bases, in that order; junction bases with no gene match: 1. The CDR3 consists of 14 residues. CDR1 and CDR2 from the germline V gene are LNHNV and YYDKDF (reference sequence). The CDR3 sequence: CATSRDQGAYEQYF. The DNA of the CDR3 is TGTGCCACCAGCAGAGACCAGGGGGCCTACGAGCAGTACTTC.

As concerns this clone: A far bigger clonotype differs at one base, so this is likely a read error. This specimen includes other DNA sequences encoding the same CDR3. This chain connects TRBV4-3 to TRBJ2-7; tentative D call: TRBD2 (5 bases). Germline-derived CDR1 and CDR2 are LGHNA and YSLEER. Trimming left V 0 bases short and J 7 bases short, with 13 bases between. This CDR3 has 14 residues. The CDR3, as DNA: TGCGCCAGCAGCCAAGACGCTAGAGGGCGTGAGCAGTACTTC. Amino acid sequence: CASSQDARGREQYF.

This CDR3 reads CASSSRASGSYNEQFF. For the CDR3, the DNA is TGTGCCAGCAGCTCCCGGGCTAGCGGGAGCTACAATGAGCAGTTCTTC. The chain couples TRBV7-2 to TRBJ2-1; 10 bases line up with TRBD2. Per the germline V gene, CDR1 is SGHTA and CDR2 is FQGNSA. J was trimmed by 3 bases and V by 4 bases; bases with no gene match: 6. This CDR3 comprises 16 residues.

V and J are TRBV7-6 and TRBJ2-1; weak D call: TRBD1 (7 bases). The CDR3 has 16 amino acids. Trimming took off 1 base at V and 5 bases at J, with 15 bases between the two ends. Germline V gene data show CDR1 as SGHVS and CDR2 as FNYEAQ. The CDR3 nucleotides are TGTGCCAGCAGCTTAGTAGGAGGGGGCCTAAACAATGAGCAGTTCTTC. Amino acids: CASSLVGGGLNNEQFF.

V is TRBV2 and J is TRBJ1-5; D remains unclear. V gave up 7 bases and J gave up 1 base, with 11 bases separating them. The CDR3 is 14 residues long. Germline V gene sequence: CDR1 SNHLY, CDR2 FYNNEI. CDR3 sequence reads: CASTRGESNQPQHF. In DNA, the CDR3 is TGTGCCAGCACCAGAGGAGAAAGCAATCAGCCCCAGCATTTT.

V usage is TRBV18 and J usage is TRBJ1-3; D unresolved. The V gene's germline CDR1 is KGHSH and CDR2 LQKENI. The CDR3 is 15 amino acids. Trimming removed 3 bases from V and 3 bases from J, with 12 bases in between. CDR3 protein: CASSPFSTLGNTIYF. DNA for the CDR3: TGTGCCAGCTCACCTTTTAGCACTCTTGGAAACACCATATATTTT.

The chain is built from TRBV28 and TRBJ1-5, with D maybe TRBD1 (5 bases). This CDR3 region has 16 residues. The V gene lost 6 bases and the J gene lost 1 base, with 16 bases spanning the gap. Germline values: CDR1 MDHEN, CDR2 SYDVKM. CDR3 protein: CASSLLPGGSNQPQHF. Here the CDR3 DNA reads TGTGCCAGCAGCCTCCTGCCGGGGGGAAGCAATCAGCCCCAGCATTTT.

The chain is built from TRBV6-4 and TRBJ2-1, with D possibly matching TRBD2 (8 bases). Germline lookup yields CDR1 MRHNA and CDR2 SNTAGT. The CDR3 totals 15 residues. V dropped 3 bases and J dropped 10 bases, with 19 bases sitting between them. As DNA, the CDR3 is TGTGCCAGCAGTGAGCGGACTAGCAAACAGGGGGAGCAGTTCTTC. It is translated as CASSERTSKQGEQFF.

The chain employs TRBV11-3 and TRBJ2-7, with D possibly TRBD2 on 6 matching bases. The V end was cut by 4 bases, the J end by 2 bases, with 12 bases between. Germline V gene sequence: CDR1 SGHNT, CDR2 YENEEA. The CDR3 runs 14 residues. This CDR3 is CASSSPGVTYEQYF. DNA for the CDR3: TGTGCCAGCAGCTCCCCGGGAGTCACCTACGAGCAGTACTTC.

The rearrangement joins TRBV6-5 to TRBJ1-4, with 7 bases fitting TRBD1. Germline CDR1 MNHEY, CDR2 SVGAGI. The CDR3 contains 15 residues. Unmatched junction bases numbered 8, after V lost 10 bases and J lost 0 bases. The CDR3 DNA reads TGTGCCATACGCCCCGGGACAGCAACTAATGAAAAACTGTTTTTT. It yields the protein CAIRPGTATNEKLFF.

The J gene is TRBJ2-2, the V gene TRBV11-3, with D unresolved. Germline V gene lookup returns CDR1 SGHNT and CDR2 YENEEA. This CDR3 region has 13 residues. Trimming left V 7 bases short and J 7 bases short, with 13 bases between. CDR3 coding DNA: TGTGCCAGCACCCGTCCGGGTAGCGGGGAGCTGTTTTTT. Residues: CASTRPGSGELFF.

This chain's CDR3 is CASSITIWGGNTEAFF. The CDR3 DNA is TGTGCCAGTAGTATAACCATCTGGGGAGGGAACACTGAAGCTTTCTTT. The V and J genes are TRBV19 and TRBJ1-1; no clear D. The CDR3 is 16 amino acids. Germline V gene sequence: CDR1 LNHDA, CDR2 SQIVND (reference sequence). Between the trimmed V and J ends, which lost 2 bases and 1 base, there was a span of 14 bases.

The V gene is TRBV28, the J gene TRBJ2-5, with 14 bases identical to TRBD2. CDR1 is MDHEN and CDR2 is SYDVKM in the germline V gene. The CDR3 spans 16 residues. V lost 5 bases, J lost 5 bases, and 7 bases stayed unmatched. Written as DNA, the CDR3 is TGTGCCAGCAGTCCGCCGACTAGCGGGAGGGTGGAGACCCAGTACTTC. Its protein product is CASSPPTSGRVETQYF.

This chain connects TRBV5-1 to TRBJ1-4; 8 bases match TRBD1. Germline V gene data show CDR1 as SGHRS and CDR2 as YFSETQ. The CDR3 consists of 14 residues. V shed 4 bases and J 7 bases; nucleotides not matched to a gene: 6. The chain's CDR3 is CASSTTGGAEKLFF. CDR3 nucleotide sequence: TGCGCCAGCAGCACTACAGGGGGGGCTGAAAAACTGTTTTTT.

This chain joins TRBV5-5 and TRBJ1-2; 8 bases agree with TRBD1. Losses at the gene ends were 5 bases for V and 5 bases for J; bases not matched to a gene: 11. Germline V gene sequence: CDR1 SGHKS, CDR2 YYEKEE (reference sequence). The CDR3 totals 15 residues. The CDR3 bases are TGTGCCAGCAGTTTCATCGGGACAGGCTGGTATGGCTACACCTTC. It specifies CASSFIGTGWYGYTF. Filled out from reference TRBV5-5 and TRBJ1-2, the complete variable domain reads DAGVTQSPTHLIKTRGQQVTLRCSPISGHKSVSWYQQVLGQGPQFIFQYYEKEERGRGNFPDRFSARQFPNYSSELNVNALLLGDSALYLCASSFIGTGWYGYTFGSGTRLTVV.

The chain joins TRBV4-1 to TRBJ1-2, with 7 positions matching TRBD1. The germline V gene has CDR1 MGHRA and CDR2 YSYEKL. The V and J ends lost 1 base and 0 bases, in that order; junction bases with no gene match: 11. The CDR3 has 18 residues. CDR3 bases: TGCGCCAGCAGCCAAGTTTGGACGACCGGACAGGCTAACTATGGCTACACCTTC. This codes for CASSQVWTTGQANYGYTF.

V and J are TRBV9 and TRBJ2-2; no clear D. The V end lost 3 bases, the J end lost 3 bases, and 12 bases lay between the germline ends. The germline gives CDR1 SGDLS, CDR2 YYNGEE. CDR3 size: 15 residues. CDR3 DNA sequence: TGTGCCAGCAGCGCCGGCCCGGGTGACACCGGGGAGCTGTTTTTT. Translated, it gives CASSAGPGDTGELFF.

The J gene is TRBJ1-1, the V gene TRBV5-1, with D unresolved. This CDR3 is built from 13 residues. Trimming shortened V by 5 bases and J by 3 bases, and 11 bases separated the two germline ends. From germline, CDR1 is SGHRS and CDR2 YFSETQ. The CDR3 spells CASSVVGDTEAFF. CDR3 DNA: TGCGCCAGCAGTGTGGTCGGAGACACTGAAGCTTTCTTT.

The chain couples TRBV7-6 to TRBJ2-3; a weak D match, TRBD1 (6 bases). The length of the CDR3 is 13 residues. Trimming removed 6 bases from V and 8 bases from J, with 15 bases in between. The V gene's germline CDR1 is SGHVS and CDR2 FNYEAQ. The CDR3 sequence: CASRLDSRGTQYF. DNA for the CDR3: TGTGCCAGCAGATTGGACAGTAGGGGTACGCAGTATTTT.

The rearrangement joins TRBV9 to TRBJ1-5; D call uncertain. Trimming cost V 0 bases and J 7 bases, with 11 bases left between them. The CDR3 spans 14 residues. The germline V gene encodes CDR1 SGDLS and CDR2 YYNGEE. The chain's CDR3 is CASSVGALGQPQHF. CDR3 bases: TGTGCCAGCAGCGTAGGGGCCCTCGGACAGCCCCAGCATTTT.

The rearrangement links TRBV7-2 to TRBJ1-2; the D gene is possibly TRBD1 (5 bases). Trimming stripped 5 bases from V and 4 bases from J, with 14 bases between. Germline CDR1 SGHTA, CDR2 FQGNSA. The CDR3 consists of 14 residues. For the CDR3, the DNA is TGTGCCAGCAGCCACGGGGGGGGAGGCTATGGCTACACCTTC. It encodes CASSHGGGGYGYTF.

The chain uses TRBV11-1 and TRBJ2-5; 9 bases match TRBD1. This CDR3 comprises 15 residues. Per the germline V gene, CDR1 is SGHAT and CDR2 is FQDESV (reference sequence). Trimming at V came to 4 bases and at J to 4 bases, leaving 7 bases not matched to a gene. CDR3 region: CASSSLQGAGETQYF. The CDR3 DNA sequence: TGTGCCAGCAGCTCACTACAGGGGGCGGGAGAGACCCAGTACTTC.

This clone showed up just a few times. The V gene is TRBV6-4, the J gene TRBJ2-3; 10 bases fit TRBD1. Germline lookup yields CDR1 MRHNA and CDR2 SNTAGT. J lost 4 bases, V lost 2 bases, and 0 bases had no gene match. CDR3 size: 14 residues. The CDR3 sequence is CASSDGQGADTQYF. The CDR3 DNA follows: TGTGCCAGCAGTGACGGACAGGGGGCAGATACGCAGTATTTT.